This T cell receptor (beta chain) was recovered during a study of somatic mutations in cytotoxic T cells in rheumatoid arthritis (dated by TCRdb to 2016 to 2017). Regarding the complete study: Right after diagnosis and prior to the start of any treatment, around 28 ml EDTA of peripheral blood was drawn from patients. Some V beta antibody-stained T-cell populations were flow-sorted on a FACSAria II or Sony SH800 at nearly 100% purity, and sorted V beta1+ cells also underwent TCRB sequencing. To characterize clonality, the study used TCRB deep sequencing while asking whether somatic mutations are carried by expanded CD8+ T-cell clones in newly diagnosed, untreated rheumatoid arthritis. For some 68 rheumatoid arthritis patients and 20 healthy controls, TCRB deep sequencing was carried out. Patients and controls did not essentially differ in median age, which was nearly identical between the groups.

Positive magnetic bead selection on an AutoMACS was used to isolate CD4+ and CD8+ cells, with flow cytometry used to check purity. Clonal expansions were first screened by flow cytometry with a TCR V beta antibody panel, then characterized by TCRB deep sequencing of sorted CD8+ fractions. Peripheral blood mononuclear cells were obtained using density gradient separation with Ficoll-Paque PLUS. Nucleospin Tissue or Tissue XS kits were used to extract DNA from CD4-enriched, CD8-enriched or PBMC samples, and a Qubit 2.0 fluorometer was used for quantification. As for this clone: The antigen it binds to is not known. Base qualities are not provided; no much larger clone lies one nucleotide away.

Overall study results and their limits: CD8+ T-cell clonality did not differ significantly between rheumatoid arthritis patients and age-matched healthy controls. In about an eighth of the roughly 60 patients the largest CD8+ clone exceeded 20% of CD8+ cells, and several identical CD8+ TCRB sequences were shared between blood and synovial fluid. In patients, CD8+ clonality rose with age (Spearman r of about 0.51), which was not the case in healthy controls. The expanded CD8+ clones had unknown antigen targets, and not appearing in virus-specific databases did not rule out that they were virus-specific. The finding that TRBV07 was slightly underrepresented in patients was left unadjusted for multiple comparisons.

The immunoSEQ assay was applied to genomic DNA for TCRB CDR3 sequencing. As for the original processing: Published virus-specific TCRB sequences were compared with patient CD8+ clones larger than 1%, and only a few matches were found. Analyses were restricted to productive TCRB rearrangements. A clone was defined by a unique TCRB CDR3 sequence, and clonality was computed as a productive clonality index based on Shannon entropy. The template counts of each clone relative to the total templates per sample were used to calculate repertoire overlap between two samples. V-gene usage measured by flow cytometry correlated with TCRB sequencing V-gene usage, with a Spearman r of 0.5 to 0.65. What TCRdb holds here is the immuneACCESS table cut down to in-frame rearrangements. Part of the clones is not present; checked against another copy, under half of the missing clones reflect an unresolved V gene, and the others are unexplained. The DNA was the basis for D and trimming; V, J and clone size are from that table. This sample has 18,000 or so clones in its table, and about four fifths of those were observed once. The ten largest clones represent roughly 10% of the sample.

The germline V gene (reference sequence) provides CDR1 MNHEY and CDR2 SMNVEV. V and J are truncated by 7 bases and 10 bases respectively, leaving an intervening sequence of 25 bases. Its CDR3 holds 15 amino acids, cysteine through phenylalanine. The DNA shown is the 45-base CDR3, in frame from base 1. Material: CD8+ T cells sorted from blood. The sequence is built from TRBV27 and TRBJ1-1; the D region possibly corresponds to TRBD1 (6 bases align). This clonotype originated in an adult with rheumatoid arthritis. The CDR3 reads as follows: CASTDKGTFTKGAFF. The DNA sequence reads TGTGCCAGCACCGACAAGGGGACATTCACAAAGGGAGCTTTCTTT.